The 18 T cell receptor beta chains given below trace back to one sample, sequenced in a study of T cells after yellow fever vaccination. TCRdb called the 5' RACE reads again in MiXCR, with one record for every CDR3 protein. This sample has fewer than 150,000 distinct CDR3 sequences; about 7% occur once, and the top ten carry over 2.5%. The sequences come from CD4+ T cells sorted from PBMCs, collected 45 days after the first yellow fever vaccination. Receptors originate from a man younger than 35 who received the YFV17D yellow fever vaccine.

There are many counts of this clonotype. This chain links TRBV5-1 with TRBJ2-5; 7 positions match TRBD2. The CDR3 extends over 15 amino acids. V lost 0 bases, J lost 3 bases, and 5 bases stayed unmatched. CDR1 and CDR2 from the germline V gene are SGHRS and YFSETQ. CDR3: CASSLDAGTKETQYF. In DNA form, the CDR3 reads TGCGCCAGCAGCTTGGATGCTGGGACTAAAGAGACCCAGTACTTC. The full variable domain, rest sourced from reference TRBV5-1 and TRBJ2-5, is KAGVTQTPRYLIKTRGQQVTLSCSPISGHRSVSWYQQTPGQGLQFLFEYFSETQRNKGNFPGRFSGRQFSNSRSEMNVSTLELGDSALYLCASSLDAGTKETQYFGPGTRLLVL.

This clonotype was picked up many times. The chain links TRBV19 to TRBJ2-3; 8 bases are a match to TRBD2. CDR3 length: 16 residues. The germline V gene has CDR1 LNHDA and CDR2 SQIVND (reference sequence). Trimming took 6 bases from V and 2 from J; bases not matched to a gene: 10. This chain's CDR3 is CASSAGGASATDTQYF. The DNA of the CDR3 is TGTGCCAGTAGCGCCGGGGGGGCCTCCGCCACAGATACGCAGTATTTT.

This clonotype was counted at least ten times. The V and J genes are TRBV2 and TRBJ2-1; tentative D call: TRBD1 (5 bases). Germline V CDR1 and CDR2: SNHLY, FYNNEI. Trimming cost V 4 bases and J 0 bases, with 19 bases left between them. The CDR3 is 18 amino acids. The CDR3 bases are TGTGCCAGCAGTGGGGCAGGGCACAAAATGAGCTCCTACAATGAGCAGTTCTTC. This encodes CASSGAGHKMSSYNEQFF.

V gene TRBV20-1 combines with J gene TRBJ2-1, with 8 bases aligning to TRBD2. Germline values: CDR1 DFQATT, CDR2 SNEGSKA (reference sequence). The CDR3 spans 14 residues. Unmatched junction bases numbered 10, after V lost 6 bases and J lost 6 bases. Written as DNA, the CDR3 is TGCAGTGCCCTGGGGTTAGCGGGGACCAATGAGCAGTTCTTC. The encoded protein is CSALGLAGTNEQFF.

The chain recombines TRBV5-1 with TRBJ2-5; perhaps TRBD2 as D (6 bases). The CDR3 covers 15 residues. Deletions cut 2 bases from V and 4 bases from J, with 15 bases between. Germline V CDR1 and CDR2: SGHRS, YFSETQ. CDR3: CASSLTTGLTETQYF. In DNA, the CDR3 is TGCGCCAGCAGCTTAACAACGGGACTCACAGAGACCCAGTACTTC.

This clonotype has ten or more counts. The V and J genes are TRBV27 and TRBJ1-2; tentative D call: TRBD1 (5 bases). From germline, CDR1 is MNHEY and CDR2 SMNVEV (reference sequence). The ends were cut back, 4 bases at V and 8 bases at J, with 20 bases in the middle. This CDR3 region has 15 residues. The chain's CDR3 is CASSSGDSLKGGYTF. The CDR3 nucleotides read TGTGCCAGCAGTTCCGGTGACAGCCTAAAGGGGGGCTACACCTTC.

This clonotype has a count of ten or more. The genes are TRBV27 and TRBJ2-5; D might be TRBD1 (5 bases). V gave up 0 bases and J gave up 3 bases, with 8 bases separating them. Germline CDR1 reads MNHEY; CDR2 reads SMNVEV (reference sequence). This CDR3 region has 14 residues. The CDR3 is CASSLSRREETQYF. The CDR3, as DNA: TGTGCCAGCAGTTTATCCCGCAGGGAAGAGACCCAGTACTTC.

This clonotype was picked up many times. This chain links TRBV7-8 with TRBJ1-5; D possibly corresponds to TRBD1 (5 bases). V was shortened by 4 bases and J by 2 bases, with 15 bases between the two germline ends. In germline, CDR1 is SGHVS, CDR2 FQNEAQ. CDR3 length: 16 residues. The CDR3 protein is CASSSHDSGGNQPQHF. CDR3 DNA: TGTGCCAGCAGCTCCCACGACAGCGGGGGCAATCAGCCCCAGCATTTT.

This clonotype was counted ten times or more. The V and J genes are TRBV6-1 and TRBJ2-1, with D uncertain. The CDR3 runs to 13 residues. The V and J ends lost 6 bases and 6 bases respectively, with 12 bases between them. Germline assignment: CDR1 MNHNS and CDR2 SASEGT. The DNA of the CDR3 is TGTGCCAGCAGCCCAGTCCCCATCAATGAGCAGTTCTTC. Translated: CASSPVPINEQFF.

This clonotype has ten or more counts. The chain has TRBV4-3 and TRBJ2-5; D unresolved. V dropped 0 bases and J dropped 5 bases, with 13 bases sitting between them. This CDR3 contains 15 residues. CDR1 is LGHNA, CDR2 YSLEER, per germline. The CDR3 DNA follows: TGCGCCAGCAGCCAAGATTTCTTCGGCGTGGAGACCCAGTACTTC. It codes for CASSQDFFGVETQYF.

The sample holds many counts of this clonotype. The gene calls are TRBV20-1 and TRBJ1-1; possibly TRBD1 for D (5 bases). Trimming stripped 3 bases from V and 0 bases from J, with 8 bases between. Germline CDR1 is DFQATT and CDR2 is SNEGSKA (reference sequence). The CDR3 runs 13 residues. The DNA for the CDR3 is TGCAGTGCTAGGGGGACCTTGAACACTGAAGCTTTCTTT. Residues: CSARGTLNTEAFF.

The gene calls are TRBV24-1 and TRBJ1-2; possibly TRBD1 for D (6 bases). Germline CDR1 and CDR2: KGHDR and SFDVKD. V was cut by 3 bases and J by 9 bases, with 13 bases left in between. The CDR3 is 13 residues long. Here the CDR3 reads CATSDAGAWSYTF. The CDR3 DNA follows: TGTGCCACCAGTGATGCAGGGGCGTGGAGCTACACCTTC.

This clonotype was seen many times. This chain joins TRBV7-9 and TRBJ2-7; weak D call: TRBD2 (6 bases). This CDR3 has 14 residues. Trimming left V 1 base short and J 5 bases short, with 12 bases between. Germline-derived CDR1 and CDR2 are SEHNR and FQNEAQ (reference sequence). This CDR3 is CASSLGLAPDEQYF. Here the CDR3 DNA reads TGTGCCAGCAGCTTAGGGCTAGCGCCGGACGAGCAGTACTTC.

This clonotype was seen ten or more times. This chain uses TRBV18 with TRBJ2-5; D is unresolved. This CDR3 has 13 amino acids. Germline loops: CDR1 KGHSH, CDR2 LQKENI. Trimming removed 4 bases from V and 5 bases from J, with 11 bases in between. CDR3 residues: CASSRGSRETQYF. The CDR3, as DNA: TGTGCCAGCTCACGCGGCAGCAGGGAGACCCAGTACTTC.

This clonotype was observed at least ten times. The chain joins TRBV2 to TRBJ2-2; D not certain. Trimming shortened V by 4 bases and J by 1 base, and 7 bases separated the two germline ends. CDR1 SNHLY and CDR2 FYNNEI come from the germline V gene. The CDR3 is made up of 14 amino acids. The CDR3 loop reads CASSGSENTGELFF. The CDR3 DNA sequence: TGTGCCAGCAGTGGTTCTGAGAACACCGGGGAGCTGTTTTTT. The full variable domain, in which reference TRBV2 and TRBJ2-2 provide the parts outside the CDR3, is EPEVTQTPSHQVTQMGQEVILRCVPISNHLYFYWYRQILGQKVEFLVSFYNNEISEKSEIFDDQFSVERPDGSNFTLKIRSTKLEDSAMYFCASSGSENTGELFFGEGSRLTVL.

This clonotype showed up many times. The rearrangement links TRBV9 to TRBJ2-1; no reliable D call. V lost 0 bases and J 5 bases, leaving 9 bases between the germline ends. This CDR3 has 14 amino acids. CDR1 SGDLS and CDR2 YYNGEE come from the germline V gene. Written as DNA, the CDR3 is TGTGCCAGCAGCGTAGAATGGCTAGACAATGAGCAGTTCTTC. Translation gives CASSVEWLDNEQFF.

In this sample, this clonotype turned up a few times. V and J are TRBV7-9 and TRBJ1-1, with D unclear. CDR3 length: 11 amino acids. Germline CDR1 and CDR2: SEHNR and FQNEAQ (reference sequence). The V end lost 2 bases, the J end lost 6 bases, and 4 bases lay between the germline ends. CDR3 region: CASSLRPEAFF. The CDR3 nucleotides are TGTGCCAGCAGCTTAAGGCCTGAAGCTTTCTTT. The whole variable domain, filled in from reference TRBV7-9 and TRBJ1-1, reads DTGVSQNPRHKITKRGQNVTFRCDPISEHNRLYWYRQTLGQGPEFLTYFQNEAQLEKSRLLSDRFSAERPKGSFSTLEIQRTEQGDSAMYLCASSLRPEAFFGQGTRLTVV.

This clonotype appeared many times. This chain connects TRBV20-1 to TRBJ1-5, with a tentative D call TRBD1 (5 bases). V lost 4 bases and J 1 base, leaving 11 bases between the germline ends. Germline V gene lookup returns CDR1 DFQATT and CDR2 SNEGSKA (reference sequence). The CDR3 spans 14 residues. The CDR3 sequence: CSATSGGSNQPQHF. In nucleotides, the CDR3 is TGCAGTGCTACCTCGGGGGGGAGCAATCAGCCCCAGCATTTT.